The clone carrying this T cell receptor (beta chain) showed up many times. Its target is unknown. These data belong to a study of blood T cells in healthy people across ages. Across the study: Template switching picked up about one barcoded beta molecule for each two T cells. Findings and caveats of the study: As age increased, TCR beta diversity per million T cells fell in a roughly linear fashion.

The CDR3 is made up of 15 amino acids. Germline V lookup: CDR1 DFQATT, CDR2 SNEGSKA (reference sequence). J gave up 6 bases and V 7 bases, and 17 bases lay outside the gene matches. A second about 7 to 12 cycle PCR used barcoded and J-beta primers. Researchers report that a template-switch adaptor with 12 random nucleotides tagged each cDNA molecule. TCRdb called the 5' RACE reads again in MiXCR, with one record for every CDR3 protein. Of 1.5 million to 2 million distinct CDR3 sequences listed, roughly 30% are singletons. The sample taken for sequencing was blood. The V gene is TRBV20-1, the J gene TRBJ1-2, with TRBD1 matching over 7 bases. This sequence was found in a woman aged 30 to 39 in good health. CDR3 in amino acids: CSGTGGWTGGDGYTF. DNA of the CDR3: TGCAGTGGCACCGGGGGGTGGACAGGAGGGGATGGCTACACCTTC.